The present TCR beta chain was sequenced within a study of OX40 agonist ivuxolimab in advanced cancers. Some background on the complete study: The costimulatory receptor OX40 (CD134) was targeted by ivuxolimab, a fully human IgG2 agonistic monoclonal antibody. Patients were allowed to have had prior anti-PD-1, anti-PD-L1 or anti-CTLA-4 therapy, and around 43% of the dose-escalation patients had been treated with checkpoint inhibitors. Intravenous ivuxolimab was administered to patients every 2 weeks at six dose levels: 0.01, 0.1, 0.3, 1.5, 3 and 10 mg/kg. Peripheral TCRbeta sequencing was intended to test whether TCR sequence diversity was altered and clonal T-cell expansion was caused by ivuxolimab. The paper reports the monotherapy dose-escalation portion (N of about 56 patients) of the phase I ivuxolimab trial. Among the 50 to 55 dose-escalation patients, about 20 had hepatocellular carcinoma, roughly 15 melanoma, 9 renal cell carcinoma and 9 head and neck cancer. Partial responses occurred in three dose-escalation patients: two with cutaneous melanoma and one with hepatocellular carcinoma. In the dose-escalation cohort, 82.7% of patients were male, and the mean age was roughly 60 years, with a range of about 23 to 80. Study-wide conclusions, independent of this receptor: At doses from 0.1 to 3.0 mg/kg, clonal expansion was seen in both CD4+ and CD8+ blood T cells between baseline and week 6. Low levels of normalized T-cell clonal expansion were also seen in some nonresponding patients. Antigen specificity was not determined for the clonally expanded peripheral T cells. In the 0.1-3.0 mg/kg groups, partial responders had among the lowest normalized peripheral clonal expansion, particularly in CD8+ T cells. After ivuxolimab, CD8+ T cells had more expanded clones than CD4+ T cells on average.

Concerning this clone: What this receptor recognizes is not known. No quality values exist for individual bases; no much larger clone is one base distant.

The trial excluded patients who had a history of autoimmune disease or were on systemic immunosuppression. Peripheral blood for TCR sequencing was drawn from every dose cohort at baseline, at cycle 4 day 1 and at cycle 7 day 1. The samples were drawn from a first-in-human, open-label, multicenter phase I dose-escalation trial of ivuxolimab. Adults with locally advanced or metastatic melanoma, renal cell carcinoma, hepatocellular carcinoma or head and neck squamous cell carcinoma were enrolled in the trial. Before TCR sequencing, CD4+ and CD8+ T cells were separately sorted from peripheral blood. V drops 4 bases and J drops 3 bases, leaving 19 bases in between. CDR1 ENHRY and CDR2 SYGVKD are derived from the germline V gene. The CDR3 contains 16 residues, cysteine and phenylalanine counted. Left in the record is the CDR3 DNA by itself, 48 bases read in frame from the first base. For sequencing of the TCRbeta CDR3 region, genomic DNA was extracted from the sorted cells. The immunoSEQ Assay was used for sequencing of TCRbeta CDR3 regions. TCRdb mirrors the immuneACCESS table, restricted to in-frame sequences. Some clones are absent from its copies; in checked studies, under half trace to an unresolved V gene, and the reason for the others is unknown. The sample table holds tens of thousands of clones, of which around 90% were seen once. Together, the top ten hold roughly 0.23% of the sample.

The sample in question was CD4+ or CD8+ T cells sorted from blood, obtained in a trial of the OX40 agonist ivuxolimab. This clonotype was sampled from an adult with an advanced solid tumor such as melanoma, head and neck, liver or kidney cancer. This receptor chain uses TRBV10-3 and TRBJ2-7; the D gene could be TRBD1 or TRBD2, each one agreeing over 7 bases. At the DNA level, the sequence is TGTGCCATCAGTGCTTCCAGGGGGGGTAGCGGCTACGAGCAGTACTTC. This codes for CAISASRGGSGYEQYF.